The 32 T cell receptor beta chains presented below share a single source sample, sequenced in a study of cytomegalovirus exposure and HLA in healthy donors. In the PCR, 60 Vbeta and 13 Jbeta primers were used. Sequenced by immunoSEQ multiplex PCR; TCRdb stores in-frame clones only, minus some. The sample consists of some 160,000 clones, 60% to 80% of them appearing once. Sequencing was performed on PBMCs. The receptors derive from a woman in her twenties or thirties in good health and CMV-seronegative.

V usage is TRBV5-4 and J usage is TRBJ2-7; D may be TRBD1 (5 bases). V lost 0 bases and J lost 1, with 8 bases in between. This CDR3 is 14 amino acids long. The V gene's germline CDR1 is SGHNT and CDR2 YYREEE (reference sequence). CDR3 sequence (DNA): TGTGCCAGCAGCTTGGAACAGGCGTCCTACGAGCAGTACTTC. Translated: CASSLEQASYEQYF.

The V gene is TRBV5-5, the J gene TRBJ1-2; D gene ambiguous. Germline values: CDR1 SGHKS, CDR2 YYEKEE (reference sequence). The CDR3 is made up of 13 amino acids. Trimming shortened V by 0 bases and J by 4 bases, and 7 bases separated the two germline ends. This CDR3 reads CASSLDSGYGYTF. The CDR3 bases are TGTGCCAGCAGCTTGGACAGTGGCTATGGCTACACCTTC.

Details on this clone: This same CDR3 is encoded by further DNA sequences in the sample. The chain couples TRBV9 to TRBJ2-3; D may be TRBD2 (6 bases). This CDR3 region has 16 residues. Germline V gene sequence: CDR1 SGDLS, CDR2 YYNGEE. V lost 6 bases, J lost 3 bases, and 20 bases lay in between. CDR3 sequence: CASTSGRRGRTDTQYF. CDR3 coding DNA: TGTGCCAGCACCTCAGGACGGCGGGGAAGGACAGATACGCAGTATTTT.

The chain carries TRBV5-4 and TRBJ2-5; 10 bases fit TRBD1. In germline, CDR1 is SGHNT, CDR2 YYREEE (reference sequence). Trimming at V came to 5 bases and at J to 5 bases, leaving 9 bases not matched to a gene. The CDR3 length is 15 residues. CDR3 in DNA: TGTGCCAGCAGACTCCGGGACAGGGGTGCCGAGACCCAGTACTTC. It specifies CASRLRDRGAETQYF.

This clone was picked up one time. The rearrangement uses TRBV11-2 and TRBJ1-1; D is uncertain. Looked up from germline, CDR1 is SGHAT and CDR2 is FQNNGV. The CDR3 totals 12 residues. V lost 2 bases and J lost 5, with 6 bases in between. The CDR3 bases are TGTGCCAGCAGCTTAATCGGGACTGAAGCTTTCTTT. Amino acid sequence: CASSLIGTEAFF.

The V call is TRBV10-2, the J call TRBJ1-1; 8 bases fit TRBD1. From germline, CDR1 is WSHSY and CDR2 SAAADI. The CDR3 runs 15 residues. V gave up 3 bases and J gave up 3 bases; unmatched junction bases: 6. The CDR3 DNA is TGCGCCAGCAGTGATCAGGACAGGGAATACACTGAAGCTTTCTTT. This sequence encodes CASSDQDREYTEAFF.

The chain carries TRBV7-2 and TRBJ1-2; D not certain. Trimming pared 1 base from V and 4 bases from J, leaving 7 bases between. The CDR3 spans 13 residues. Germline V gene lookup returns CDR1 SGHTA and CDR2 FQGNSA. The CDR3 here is CASSLVAGYGYTF. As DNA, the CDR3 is TGTGCCAGCAGCTTAGTTGCCGGCTATGGCTACACCTTC.

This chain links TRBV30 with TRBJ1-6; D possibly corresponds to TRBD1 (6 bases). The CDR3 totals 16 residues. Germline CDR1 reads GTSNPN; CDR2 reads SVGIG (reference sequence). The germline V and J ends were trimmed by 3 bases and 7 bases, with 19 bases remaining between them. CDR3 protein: CAWRTGRTASNSPLHF. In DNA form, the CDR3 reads TGTGCCTGGAGAACGGGACGGACAGCGTCGAATTCACCCCTCCACTTT.

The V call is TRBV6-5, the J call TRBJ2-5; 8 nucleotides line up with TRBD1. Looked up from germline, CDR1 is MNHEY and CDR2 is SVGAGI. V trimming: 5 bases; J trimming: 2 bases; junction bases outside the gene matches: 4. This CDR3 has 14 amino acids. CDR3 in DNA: TGTGCCAGCAGTCGTACAGGGGGACAAGAGACCCAGTACTTC. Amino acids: CASSRTGGQETQYF.

CDR3 in DNA: TGTGCCAGCAGTGTCGAACCGGGACAGGGAGCTTTCTTT. It yields the protein CASSVEPGQGAFF. This chain joins TRBV27 and TRBJ1-1; 9 bases are a match to TRBD1. The germline gives CDR1 MNHEY, CDR2 SMNVEV (reference sequence). The CDR3 has 13 amino acids. The J segment lost 10 bases and the V segment lost 5 bases, leaving 8 bases of the junction unmatched.

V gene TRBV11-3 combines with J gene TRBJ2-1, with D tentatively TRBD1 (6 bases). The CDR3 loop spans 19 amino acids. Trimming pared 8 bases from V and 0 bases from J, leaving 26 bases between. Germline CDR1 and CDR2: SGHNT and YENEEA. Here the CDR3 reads CASLRTETQRKSSYNEQFF. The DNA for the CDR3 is TGTGCCAGCCTAAGGACAGAGACCCAACGAAAAAGCTCCTACAATGAGCAGTTCTTC. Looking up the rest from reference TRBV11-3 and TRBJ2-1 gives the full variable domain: EAGVVQSPRYKIIEKKQPVAFWCNPISGHNTLYWYLQNLGQGPELLIRYENEEAVDDSQLPKDRFSAERLKGVDSTLKIQPAELGDSAVYLCASLRTETQRKSSYNEQFFGPGTRLTVL.

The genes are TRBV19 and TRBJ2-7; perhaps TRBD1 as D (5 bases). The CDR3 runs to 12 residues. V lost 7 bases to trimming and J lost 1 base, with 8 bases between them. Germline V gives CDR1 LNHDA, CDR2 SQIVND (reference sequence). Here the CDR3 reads CASKGLSYEQYF. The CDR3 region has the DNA TGTGCCAGTAAGGGGCTGTCCTACGAGCAGTACTTC.

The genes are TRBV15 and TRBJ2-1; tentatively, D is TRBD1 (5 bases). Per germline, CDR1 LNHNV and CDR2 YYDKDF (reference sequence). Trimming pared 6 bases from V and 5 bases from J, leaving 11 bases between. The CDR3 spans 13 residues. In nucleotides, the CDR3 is TGTGCCACCAGTGAGACAGTTGACAATGAGCAGTTCTTC. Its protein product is CATSETVDNEQFF.

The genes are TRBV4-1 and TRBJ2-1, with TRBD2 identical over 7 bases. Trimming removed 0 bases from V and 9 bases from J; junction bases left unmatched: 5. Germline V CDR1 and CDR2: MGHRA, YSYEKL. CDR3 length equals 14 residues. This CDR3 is CASSQEGLAGEQFF. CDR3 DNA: TGCGCCAGCAGCCAAGAAGGGTTAGCGGGTGAGCAGTTCTTC.

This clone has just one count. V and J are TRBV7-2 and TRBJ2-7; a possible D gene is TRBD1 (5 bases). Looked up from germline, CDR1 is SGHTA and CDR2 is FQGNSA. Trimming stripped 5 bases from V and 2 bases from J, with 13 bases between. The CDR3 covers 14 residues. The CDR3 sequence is CASSPQGRAYEQYF. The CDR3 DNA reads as TGTGCCAGCAGCCCGCAGGGTAGAGCCTACGAGCAGTACTTC.

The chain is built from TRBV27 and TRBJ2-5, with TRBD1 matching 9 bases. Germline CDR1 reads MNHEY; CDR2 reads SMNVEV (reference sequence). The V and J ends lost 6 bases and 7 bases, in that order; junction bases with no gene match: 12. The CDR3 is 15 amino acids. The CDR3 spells CASSAGQGPVGTQYF. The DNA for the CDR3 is TGTGCCAGCAGCGCTGGACAGGGGCCCGTCGGGACCCAGTACTTC.

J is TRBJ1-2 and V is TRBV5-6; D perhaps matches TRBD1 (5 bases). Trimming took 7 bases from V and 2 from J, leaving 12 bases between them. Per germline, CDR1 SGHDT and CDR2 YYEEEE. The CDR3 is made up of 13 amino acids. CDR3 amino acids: CASGPSGNYGYTF. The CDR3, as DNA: TGTGCCAGCGGGCCCTCAGGGAACTATGGCTACACCTTC.

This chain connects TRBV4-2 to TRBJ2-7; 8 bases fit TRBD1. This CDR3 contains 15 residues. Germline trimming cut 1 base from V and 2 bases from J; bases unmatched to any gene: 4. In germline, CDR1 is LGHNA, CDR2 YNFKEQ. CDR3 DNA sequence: TGTGCCAGCAGCCAAGGGGACAGGAGAACCTACGAGCAGTACTTC. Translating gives CASSQGDRRTYEQYF.

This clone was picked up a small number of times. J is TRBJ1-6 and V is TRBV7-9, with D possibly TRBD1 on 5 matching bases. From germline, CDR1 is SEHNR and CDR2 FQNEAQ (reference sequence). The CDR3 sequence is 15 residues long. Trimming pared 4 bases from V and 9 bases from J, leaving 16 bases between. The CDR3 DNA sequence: TGTGCCAGCAGCTCCAATGATGGACAACCTTCACCCCTCCACTTT. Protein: CASSSNDGQPSPLHF.

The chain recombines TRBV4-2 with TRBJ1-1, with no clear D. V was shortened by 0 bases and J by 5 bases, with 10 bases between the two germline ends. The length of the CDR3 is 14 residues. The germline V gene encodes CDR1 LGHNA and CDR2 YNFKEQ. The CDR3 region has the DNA TGTGCCAGCAGCCAAGACTTCGGGTATACTGAAGCTTTCTTT. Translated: CASSQDFGYTEAFF.

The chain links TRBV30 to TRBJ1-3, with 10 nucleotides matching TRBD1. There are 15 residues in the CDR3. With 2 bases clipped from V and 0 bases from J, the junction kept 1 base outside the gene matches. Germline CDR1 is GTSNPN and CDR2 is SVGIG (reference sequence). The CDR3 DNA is TGTGCCTGGAGTCGGGACAGGGGCTCTGGAAACACCATATATTTT. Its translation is CAWSRDRGSGNTIYF.

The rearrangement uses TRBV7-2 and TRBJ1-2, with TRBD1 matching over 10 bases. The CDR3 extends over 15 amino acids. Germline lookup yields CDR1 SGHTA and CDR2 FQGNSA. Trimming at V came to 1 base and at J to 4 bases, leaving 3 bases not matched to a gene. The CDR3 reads CASSLVGQGVYGYTF. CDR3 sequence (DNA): TGTGCCAGCAGCTTAGTAGGACAGGGGGTCTATGGCTACACCTTC. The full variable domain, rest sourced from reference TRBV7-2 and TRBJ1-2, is GAGVSQSPSNKVTEKGKDVELRCDPISGHTALYWYRQSLGQGLEFLIYFQGNSAPDKSGLPSDRFSAERTGGSVSTLTIQRTQQEDSAVYLCASSLVGQGVYGYTFGSGTRLTVV.

The DNA of the CDR3 is TGTGCCAGCAGCTACGACCAGGGGGTCCTCACAGATACGCAGTATTTT. This sequence encodes CASSYDQGVLTDTQYF. This rearrangement joins TRBV7-8 to TRBJ2-3, with TRBD1 matching over 7 bases. The germline gives CDR1 SGHVS, CDR2 FQNEAQ. This CDR3 comprises 16 residues. The V gene end was trimmed by 4 bases and the J gene end by 2 bases; junction bases not matched to a gene: 9. The full variable domain, in which reference TRBV7-8 and TRBJ2-3 provide the parts outside the CDR3, is GAGVSQSPRYKVAKRGQDVALRCDPISGHVSLFWYQQALGQGPEFLTYFQNEAQLDKSGLPSDRFFAERPEGSVSTLKIQRTQQEDSAVYLCASSYDQGVLTDTQYFGPGTRLTVL.

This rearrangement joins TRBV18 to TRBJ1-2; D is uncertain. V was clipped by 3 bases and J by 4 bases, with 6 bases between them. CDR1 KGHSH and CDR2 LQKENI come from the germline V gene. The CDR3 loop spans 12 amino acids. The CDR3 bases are TGTGCCAGCTCACCTCAGATCTATGGCTACACCTTC. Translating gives CASSPQIYGYTF.

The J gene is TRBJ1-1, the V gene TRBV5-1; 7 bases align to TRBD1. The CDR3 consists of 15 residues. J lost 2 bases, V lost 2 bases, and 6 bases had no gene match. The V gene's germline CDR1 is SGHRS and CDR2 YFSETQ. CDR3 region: CASSFPDRLNTEAFF. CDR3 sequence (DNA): TGCGCCAGCAGCTTCCCGGACAGGTTAAACACTGAAGCTTTCTTT.

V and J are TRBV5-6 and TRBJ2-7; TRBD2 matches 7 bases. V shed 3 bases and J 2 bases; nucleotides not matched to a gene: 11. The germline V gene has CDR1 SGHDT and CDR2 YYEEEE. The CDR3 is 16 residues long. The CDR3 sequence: CASSSRGDYDAYEQYF. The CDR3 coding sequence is TGTGCCAGCAGCTCCAGAGGGGACTATGACGCCTACGAGCAGTACTTC.

For the CDR3, the DNA is TGCGCCAGCAGCCCCGGGGGAGGAGAAACTGAAGCTTTCTTT. Protein product: CASSPGGGETEAFF. The chain has TRBV5-1 and TRBJ1-1, with a tentative D call TRBD1 (5 bases). The CDR3 covers 14 residues. Germline V gives CDR1 SGHRS, CDR2 YFSETQ. Trimming removed 4 bases at V and 5 bases at J, with 15 bases between.

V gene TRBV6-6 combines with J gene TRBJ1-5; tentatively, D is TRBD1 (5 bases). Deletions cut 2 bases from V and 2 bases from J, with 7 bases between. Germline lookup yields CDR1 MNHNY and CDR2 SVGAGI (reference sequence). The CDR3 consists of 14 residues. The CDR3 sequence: CASSYGAGNQPQHF. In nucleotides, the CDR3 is TGTGCCAGCAGTTACGGGGCAGGCAATCAGCCCCAGCATTTT.

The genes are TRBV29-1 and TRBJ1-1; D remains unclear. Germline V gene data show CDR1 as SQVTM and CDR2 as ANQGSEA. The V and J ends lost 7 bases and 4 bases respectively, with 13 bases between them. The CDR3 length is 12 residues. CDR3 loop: CSAGRETTEAFF. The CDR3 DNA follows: TGCAGCGCCGGTCGGGAGACCACTGAAGCTTTCTTT.

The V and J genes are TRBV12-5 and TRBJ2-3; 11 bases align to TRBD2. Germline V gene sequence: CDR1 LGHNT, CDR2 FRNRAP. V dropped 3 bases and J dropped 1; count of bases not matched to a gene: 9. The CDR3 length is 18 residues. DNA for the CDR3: TGTGCTAGTGGTTTCGTAGCGGGGGGGCTGTTGGGCACAGATACGCAGTATTTT. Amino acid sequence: CASGFVAGGLLGTDTQYF.

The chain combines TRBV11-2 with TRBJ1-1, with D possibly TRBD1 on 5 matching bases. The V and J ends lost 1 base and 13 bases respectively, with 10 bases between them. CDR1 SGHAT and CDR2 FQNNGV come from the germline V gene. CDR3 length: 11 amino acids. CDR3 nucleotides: TGTGCCAGCAGCTTAGGGACAATTGATTTCTTT. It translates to CASSLGTIDFF.

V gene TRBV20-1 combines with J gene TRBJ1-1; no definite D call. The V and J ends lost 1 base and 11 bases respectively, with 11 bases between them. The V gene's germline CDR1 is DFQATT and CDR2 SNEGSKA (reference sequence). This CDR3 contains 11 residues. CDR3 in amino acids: CSARGTQRAFF. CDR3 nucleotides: TGCAGTGCTAGAGGGACTCAGAGGGCTTTCTTT.